The 32 T cell receptor beta chains below were found in one sample sequenced in a study of T-cell reconstitution after alpha-beta-depleted transplantation in children. The TCRbeta library was prepared with unique molecular identifiers. MiXCR, run by TCRdb on the PCR reads, gives a single entry per CDR3 protein. The data show approximately 650,000 distinct CDR3 sequences, around 13% seen once. Sequenced here: PBMCs, sampled before TCRalphabeta/CD19-depleted stem cell transplant. Receptors originate from a girl aged 2-9 years with congenital amegakaryocytic thrombocytopenia, due to receive a stem cell transplant.

There are many counts of this clonotype. This sequence joins TRBV12-3 or TRBV12-4 and TRBJ2-3; TRBD1 agrees at 8 bases. J gave up 4 bases and V 4 bases, and 4 bases lay outside the gene matches. The CDR3 contains 14 residues. This CDR3 reads CASSYQGASDTQYF. CDR3 nucleotides: TGTGCCAGCAGTTACCAGGGGGCCTCAGATACGCAGTATTTT.

This clonotype was seen a few times. The chain recombines TRBV12-3 or TRBV12-4 with TRBJ2-2, with D tentatively TRBD1 or TRBD2 (5 bases each). V was pared by 5 bases and J by 6 bases, with 19 bases between. The CDR3 loop spans 16 amino acids. The CDR3: CASSVHPRGLAGELFF. As DNA, the CDR3 is TGTGCCAGCAGTGTCCACCCCCGGGGCTTGGCCGGGGAGCTGTTTTTT.

Of note for this clonotype: One base away lies a much larger clone, so this may be a sequencing read error. The V and J genes are TRBV4-1 and TRBJ2-2; perhaps TRBD1 as D (5 bases). The germline V gene has CDR1 MGHRA and CDR2 YSYEKL. Trimming took 0 bases from V and 1 from J, leaving 9 bases between them. This CDR3 comprises 16 residues. The CDR3 spells CASSQEQARNTGELFF. The CDR3 coding sequence is TGCGCCAGCAGCCAAGAACAGGCTCGGAACACCGGGGAGCTGTTTTTT.

This clonotype was seen repeatedly, ten times or more. The gene calls are TRBV20-1 and TRBJ2-7, with D possibly being TRBD2 (5 bases). This CDR3 has 13 amino acids. CDR1 and CDR2 from the germline V gene are DFQATT and SNEGSKA (reference sequence). The V end was cut by 0 bases, the J end by 7 bases, with 13 bases between. The CDR3 DNA sequence: TGCAGTGCTAGAGATAAAACTAGTGGGGAGCAGTACTTC. It is translated as CSARDKTSGEQYF.

In this sample, this clonotype turned up many times. The chain employs TRBV29-1 and TRBJ2-5, with D unresolved. Trimming stripped 3 bases from V and 2 bases from J, with 7 bases between. Germline values: CDR1 SQVTM, CDR2 ANQGSEA. CDR3 length equals 12 residues. CDR3 bases: TGCAGCGTTGACTGGCGGCAAGAGACCCAGTACTTC. This codes for CSVDWRQETQYF.

This clonotype was found a few times. The J gene is TRBJ1-5, the V gene TRBV28, with 8 bases matching TRBD1. This CDR3 spans 17 amino acids. The V gene end was trimmed by 1 base and the J gene end by 4 bases; junction bases not matched to a gene: 9. Per the germline V gene, CDR1 is MDHEN and CDR2 is SYDVKM. In DNA form, the CDR3 reads TGTGCCAGCAGTTTATTGGGCTGGACAGGGCAGAATCAGCCCCAGCATTTT. This gives the protein CASSLLGWTGQNQPQHF.

This clonotype was recorded at least ten times. This chain joins TRBV15 and TRBJ2-1; the D is unclear. Trimming took off 2 bases at V and 4 bases at J, with 6 bases between the two ends. The CDR3 totals 13 residues. CDR1 is LNHNV and CDR2 is YYDKDF in the germline V gene (reference sequence). CDR3 protein: CATSRQTYNEQFF. The CDR3 coding sequence is TGTGCCACCAGCAGACAGACTTACAATGAGCAGTTCTTC.

This chain links TRBV5-1 with TRBJ2-6; D may be TRBD1 or TRBD2 (5 bases each). The germline gives CDR1 SGHRS, CDR2 YFSETQ. The CDR3 extends over 18 amino acids. V was cut by 0 bases and J by 0 bases, with 13 bases left in between. CDR3: CASSLVWDDPSGANVLTF. For the CDR3, the DNA is TGCGCCAGCAGCTTGGTATGGGACGATCCCTCTGGGGCCAACGTCCTGACTTTC.

There are many counts of this clonotype. The chain joins TRBV6-5 to TRBJ2-2; unclear D gene. Trimming pared 0 bases from V and 3 bases from J, leaving 5 bases between. CDR3 length: 14 amino acids. The germline CDR1 and CDR2 sequences are MNHEY and SVGAGI. Written as DNA, the CDR3 is TGTGCCAGCAGTTACTCGCAGGACACCGGGGAGCTGTTTTTT. Translation gives CASSYSQDTGELFF.

The V gene is TRBV21-1, the J gene TRBJ2-7; the D call TRBD2 from the table was never checked on the DNA. TRBV21-1 is a pseudogene locus. This CDR3 has 18 residues. The CDR3 DNA sequence: TGTGCCAGCAGCTCTCGGACTAGCGGGAGTGGGGGAGACAACGAGCAGTACTTC. Translation: CASSSRTSGSGGDNEQYF.

In this sample, this clonotype turned up many times. The J gene is TRBJ2-2, the V gene TRBV20-1; the D call may be TRBD1 or TRBD2 (5 bases each). From germline, CDR1 is DFQATT and CDR2 SNEGSKA (reference sequence). The V end was cut by 6 bases, the J end by 4 bases, with 15 bases between. This CDR3 comprises 14 residues. The CDR3 protein is CSAPGLGLTGELFF. The CDR3 coding sequence is TGCAGTGCCCCGGGGCTAGGCCTCACCGGGGAGCTGTTTTTT.

In this sample, this clonotype turned up many times. The chain employs TRBV12-3 or TRBV12-4 and TRBJ2-5; TRBD2 matches 11 bases. Trimming cost V 5 bases and J 2 bases; bases outside gene matches: 4. CDR3 length: 15 amino acids. Written as DNA, the CDR3 is TGTGCCAGCAGTCCGTTAGCGGGAGGGCAAGAGACCCAGTACTTC. It specifies CASSPLAGGQETQYF.

The sample holds many counts of this clonotype. The chain couples TRBV6-5 to TRBJ1-2; no reliable D call. The CDR3 has 15 amino acids. V was trimmed by 0 bases and J by 3 bases, leaving 11 bases between them. Germline CDR1 is MNHEY and CDR2 is SVGAGI. CDR3 sequence: CASSYSTSRHYGYTF. As DNA, the CDR3 is TGTGCCAGCAGTTACTCGACCAGCCGGCACTATGGCTACACCTTC.

This clonotype was picked up a small number of times. The V call is TRBV7-9, the J call TRBJ2-3; 9 bases are a match to TRBD1. This CDR3 comprises 16 residues. J was trimmed by 5 bases and V by 7 bases; bases with no gene match: 13. CDR1 is SEHNR and CDR2 is FQNEAQ in the germline V gene (reference sequence). The CDR3 DNA reads TGTGCCAGCAAACTCACAGGGGGCGCGTTAGGAGATACGCAGTATTTT. Its protein is CASKLTGGALGDTQYF.

As for this clonotype: At one end, the junction sequence differs from germline, possibly due to a read error. This chain links TRBV14 with TRBJ1-2; D unclear. The CDR3 extends over 13 amino acids. CDR1 and CDR2 from the germline V gene are SGHDN and FVKESK. Here the CDR3 DNA reads TGTGCCCGCAGCCAACTTGGACTGTTTGGCTACACCTTC. Protein sequence: CARSQLGLFGYTF.

The J gene is TRBJ1-1, the V gene TRBV5-1; D gene ambiguous. Deletions cut 2 bases from V and 2 bases from J, with 7 bases between. The CDR3 sequence is 13 residues long. The germline V gene has CDR1 SGHRS and CDR2 YFSETQ. The CDR3 DNA follows: TGCGCCAGCAGCTTACCGACAAACACTGAAGCTTTCTTT. This encodes CASSLPTNTEAFF.

The CDR3 nucleotides read TGCAGTGCTGTCCCGACTAGCGGGAGGACAGATACGCAGTATTTT. Amino acid sequence: CSAVPTSGRTDTQYF. The J gene is TRBJ2-3, the V gene TRBV20-1, with TRBD2 matching over 13 bases. There are 15 residues in the CDR3. Germline assignment: CDR1 DFQATT and CDR2 SNEGSKA (reference sequence). V shed 5 bases and J 3 bases; nucleotides not matched to a gene: 5.

The rearrangement uses TRBV20-1 and TRBJ1-2, with D perhaps TRBD1 (5 bases). The ends were cut back, 4 bases at V and 4 bases at J, with 13 bases in the middle. From germline, CDR1 is DFQATT and CDR2 SNEGSKA (reference sequence). This CDR3 contains 13 residues. CDR3 DNA: TGCAGTGCTACCGACAGTTCTCTCTATGGCTACACCTTC. It encodes CSATDSSLYGYTF.

About this clonotype itself: A much more abundant neighbour one base away suggests this may be a read error. The rearrangement uses TRBV12-3 or TRBV12-4 and TRBJ2-7; unclear D gene. V was cut by 5 bases and J by 6 bases, with 11 bases left in between. CDR3 length equals 12 residues. The CDR3 DNA is TGTGCCAGCAGTCTCACAGTGCCCGAGCAGTACTTC. Residues: CASSLTVPEQYF.

This clonotype was seen a single time. The rearrangement joins TRBV2 to TRBJ2-1, with unresolved D. The CDR3 runs 13 residues. CDR1 and CDR2 from the germline V gene are SNHLY and FYNNEI. V lost 8 bases and J 10 bases, leaving 18 bases between the germline ends. In nucleotides, the CDR3 is TGTGCCAGCGGGTACAGCTCAATTGTCGAGCAGTTCTTC. Translating gives CASGYSSIVEQFF.

This rearrangement joins TRBV3-1 to TRBJ2-7, with D possibly being TRBD1 or TRBD2 (5 bases each). The CDR3 runs to 15 residues. The V end lost 4 bases, the J end lost 4 bases, and 17 bases lay between the germline ends. Germline V gene lookup returns CDR1 LGHDT and CDR2 YNNKEL (reference sequence). The CDR3 sequence: CASSLGIGTFYEQYF. The CDR3 bases are TGTGCCAGCAGCCTCGGAATCGGGACGTTTTACGAGCAGTACTTC.

This chain joins TRBV11-1 and TRBJ2-6; TRBD2 agrees at 13 bases. Looked up from germline, CDR1 is SGHAT and CDR2 is FQDESV (reference sequence). With V trimmed by 5 bases and J by 4 bases, 8 bases remained unmatched. There are 18 residues in the CDR3. CDR3: CASSVTSGRASGANVLTF. For the CDR3, the DNA is TGTGCCAGCAGCGTCACTAGCGGGAGGGCCTCCGGGGCCAACGTCCTGACTTTC.

The table lists this clonotype with many counts. The chain joins TRBV6-5 to TRBJ2-7; either TRBD1 or TRBD2 may supply D (5 bases each). Trimming took off 2 bases at V and 2 bases at J, with 10 bases between the two ends. The CDR3 is 14 residues long. Germline V gives CDR1 MNHEY, CDR2 SVGAGI. This CDR3 reads CASSYGDETYEQYF. DNA of the CDR3: TGTGCCAGCAGTTACGGGGACGAAACCTACGAGCAGTACTTC.

This clonotype occurred a few times. V gene TRBV7-9 combines with J gene TRBJ2-1; D call uncertain. This CDR3 has 12 amino acids. Germline V lookup: CDR1 SEHNR, CDR2 FQNEAQ (reference sequence). Between the trimmed V and J ends, which lost 5 bases and 10 bases, there was a span of 12 bases. The CDR3 DNA is TGTGCCAGCAGCGCCCAGTCTGGGGAGCAGTTCTTC. Protein sequence: CASSAQSGEQFF.

The rearrangement joins TRBV6-1 to TRBJ2-7, with D possibly TRBD2 on 6 matching bases. The length of the CDR3 is 15 residues. Germline V gene sequence: CDR1 MNHNS, CDR2 SASEGT. V lost 4 bases to trimming and J lost 1 base, with 14 bases between them. In nucleotides, the CDR3 is TGTGCCAGCAGTGGAGTAGGGGAGGCTTCCTACGAGCAGTACTTC. It is translated as CASSGVGEASYEQYF.

This clonotype was counted many times. The chain has TRBV20-1 and TRBJ2-2; a weak D match, TRBD2 (5 bases). The V end was cut by 3 bases, the J end by 3 bases, with 20 bases between. The CDR3 contains 17 residues. The germline gives CDR1 DFQATT, CDR2 SNEGSKA (reference sequence). CDR3 bases: TGCAGTGCTAGGGATCTCGGGGAGCCCTCACACACCGGGGAGCTGTTTTTT. It is translated as CSARDLGEPSHTGELFF.

This chain connects TRBV7-7 to TRBJ2-3; a possible D gene is TRBD1 (5 bases). The CDR3 is 17 amino acids. Trimming cost V 5 bases and J 2 bases, with 20 bases left between them. CDR1 and CDR2 (germline): SSHAT, FNYEAQ (reference sequence). The CDR3 sequence is CASSPLMEQGITDTQYF. CDR3 bases: TGTGCCAGCAGCCCCCTAATGGAGCAGGGAATCACAGATACGCAGTATTTT.

This clonotype was detected only once. This chain connects TRBV29-1 to TRBJ1-2; D is undetermined. The germline V gene encodes CDR1 SQVTM and CDR2 ANQGSEA. The CDR3 has 14 amino acids. Trimming shortened V by 2 bases and J by 4 bases, and 14 bases separated the two germline ends. For the CDR3, the DNA is TGCAGCGTTGAAATGGCAACGGACCTCTATGGCTACACCTTC. It translates to CSVEMATDLYGYTF.

The rearrangement links TRBV24-1 to TRBJ2-2, with D perhaps TRBD1 (5 bases). Germline V gene lookup returns CDR1 KGHDR and CDR2 SFDVKD. The CDR3 contains 13 residues. Trimming took off 5 bases at V and 7 bases at J, with 10 bases between the two ends. For the CDR3, the DNA is TGTGCCACCAGTGCCTGGGGCGGCGGGGAGCTGTTTTTT. This encodes CATSAWGGGELFF.

This clonotype was seen just once. This rearrangement joins TRBV5-1 to TRBJ2-3, with 8 bases that match TRBD1. Trimming cost V 0 bases and J 5 bases; bases outside gene matches: 5. The CDR3 is 15 amino acids. Germline V gives CDR1 SGHRS, CDR2 YFSETQ. The DNA for the CDR3 is TGCGCCAGCAGCTTGGAAGGACAGGGAGTAGATACGCAGTATTTT. Its protein is CASSLEGQGVDTQYF.

At least ten counts were recorded for this clonotype. This chain uses TRBV20-1 with TRBJ2-1, with 8 bases that match TRBD2. Germline loops: CDR1 DFQATT, CDR2 SNEGSKA (reference sequence). The V gene end was trimmed by 6 bases and the J gene end by 2 bases; junction bases not matched to a gene: 9. The CDR3 is 15 residues long. CDR3 DNA sequence: TGCAGTGCGAGAAAACTAGCGGAGACCTACAATGAGCAGTTCTTC. Its protein product is CSARKLAETYNEQFF.

The chain joins TRBV12-3 or TRBV12-4 to TRBJ2-1; a possible D gene is TRBD1 (6 bases). This CDR3 has 14 residues. V dropped 8 bases and J dropped 4 bases, with 15 bases sitting between them. This CDR3 reads CASRSPDSYNEQFF. In DNA form, the CDR3 reads TGTGCCAGCCGCTCACCGGACAGTTACAATGAGCAGTTCTTC.